This T cell receptor beta chain was identified during a study of T cells in localized non-small cell lung cancer. As concerns this clone: Its antigen is undetermined.

Sequencing used immunoSEQ multiplex PCR; TCRdb keeps in-frame clones, though not all of them. The top ten clones hold roughly 12% of a sample with some 66,000 clones, 84% of them seen once. The V and J ends lost 8 bases and 0 bases respectively, with 11 bases between them. The CDR3 sequence is 13 residues long. Per the germline V gene, CDR1 is MNHNS and CDR2 is SASEGT. Study results and caveats: The greatest T cell clonality was found in uninvolved adjacent lung (higher than in tumor). In adjacent lung appeared a median approximately 57 of the top 100 tumor clones. Greater blood T cell density accompanied longer overall survival.

The source material was peripheral blood, sampled before any cancer treatment. This sequence originates from an older female donor with stage I lung adenocarcinoma. The chain has TRBV6-1 and TRBJ2-7, with D tentatively TRBD1 (6 bases). In nucleotides, the CDR3 is TGTGCCAGCTGGGGGACACCCTCCTACGAGCAGTACTTC. Residues: CASWGTPSYEQYF.